The source of this T cell receptor beta chain is a study of shared clonotypes between healthy human individuals. The germline V gene encodes CDR1 SGHTA and CDR2 FQGNSA. The CDR3 contains 14 residues. J was trimmed by 4 bases and V by 5 bases; bases with no gene match: 5. Generated by immunoSEQ multiplex PCR, the TCRdb table keeps only in-frame clones and is missing some. Of 1.5 million to 1.9 million clones listed, about 98% are singletons. Sequencing input: naive CD4+ T cells sorted from blood. Sample subset: CD45RA+ positively selected. The chain carries TRBV7-2 and TRBJ2-5; 9 bases fit TRBD1. This receptor was identified in a man under 40 in good health. The CDR3, as DNA: TGTGCCAGCAGCGACCGGGACAGGGCAGAGACCCAGTACTTC. Its translation: CASSDRDRAETQYF.